Shown below are 20 T cell receptor beta chains from a single sample sequenced in a study of shared clonotypes between healthy human individuals. This table comes from immunoSEQ multiplex PCR, and its TCRdb copy is limited to in-frame clones, with some not included. The sample contains about 2,500,000 clones, approximately 90% of which appear only once. The sample was naive CD4+ T cells sorted from blood. Subset reported: CD45RA+ positively selected. The receptors were sampled from a man between 18 and 35 years old in good health.

This chain uses TRBV10-1 with TRBJ1-4; D gene uncertain. The V end was cut by 6 bases, the J end by 0 bases, with 14 bases between. In germline, CDR1 is WNHNN, CDR2 SYGVQD (reference sequence). The CDR3 sequence is 16 residues long. The CDR3 reads CASSLTSLSTNEKLFF. The CDR3 bases are TGCGCCAGCAGCCTGACGAGCCTCTCAACTAATGAAAAACTGTTTTTT.

The chain has TRBV7-2 and TRBJ1-1; D remains unclear. The V gene's germline CDR1 is SGHTA and CDR2 FQGNSA. V was pared by 4 bases and J by 4 bases, with 13 bases between. CDR3 size: 14 residues. The CDR3 region is CASSSRAPATEAFF. DNA for the CDR3: TGTGCCAGCAGCTCCCGGGCCCCTGCCACTGAAGCTTTCTTT.

The chain has TRBV28 and TRBJ1-5; unclear D gene. Per the germline V gene, CDR1 is MDHEN and CDR2 is SYDVKM. V was shortened by 5 bases and J by 7 bases, with 9 bases between the two germline ends. This CDR3 spans 12 amino acids. The CDR3, as DNA: TGTGCCAGCAGTCCCCCACGACAGCCCCAGCATTTT. Translation gives CASSPPRQPQHF.

V is TRBV29-1 and J is TRBJ2-2; D is unclear. Between the trimmed V and J ends, which lost 7 bases and 4 bases, there was a span of 7 bases. Germline V lookup: CDR1 SQVTM, CDR2 ANQGSEA. CDR3 length: 11 amino acids. The CDR3 nucleotides are TGCAGCGCGCATATCACCGGGGAGCTGTTTTTT. As protein: CSAHITGELFF.

The genes are TRBV5-6 and TRBJ2-7, with TRBD1 identical over 7 bases. Germline V gene sequence: CDR1 SGHDT, CDR2 YYEEEE. The junction had 13 bases not matched to a gene; V was cut back by 3 bases and J by 4 bases. CDR3 length equals 16 residues. Written as DNA, the CDR3 is TGTGCCAGCAGCTGGGCCGGGACAGAAGACTGGTACGAGCAGTACTTC. Translating gives CASSWAGTEDWYEQYF. The complete variable domain, with remaining parts taken from reference TRBV5-6 and TRBJ2-7, reads DAGVTQSPTHLIKTRGQQVTLRCSPKSGHDTVSWYQQALGQGPQFIFQYYEEEERQRGNFPDRFSGHQFPNYSSELNVNALLLGDSALYLCASSWAGTEDWYEQYFGPGTRLTVT.

This chain uses TRBV25-1 with TRBJ2-7; 12 bases are shared with TRBD2. Germline assignment: CDR1 MGHDK and CDR2 SYGVNS. The CDR3 covers 18 residues. V lost 0 bases, J lost 1 base, and 7 bases stayed unmatched. The DNA of the CDR3 is TGTGCCAGCAGTGAATATGAGCTAGCGGGAGGGCCTTCCTACGAGCAGTACTTC. Translated, it gives CASSEYELAGGPSYEQYF.

The V and J genes are TRBV10-3 and TRBJ1-5, with 7 bases matching TRBD1. V was clipped by 4 bases and J by 5 bases; unmatched bases: 5. CDR1 is ENHRY, CDR2 SYGVKD, per germline. The length of the CDR3 is 14 residues. The CDR3 bases are TGTGCCATCAGTGGTCAGGGGGAGGATCAGCCCCAGCATTTT. Its protein product is CAISGQGEDQPQHF.

The V gene is TRBV10-3, the J gene TRBJ1-2, with 7 bases identical to TRBD1. The germline gives CDR1 ENHRY, CDR2 SYGVKD. V dropped 8 bases and J dropped 0; count of bases not matched to a gene: 0. This CDR3 has 12 residues. DNA of the CDR3: TGTGCCATCCAGGGGGCTAACTATGGCTACACCTTC. This gives the protein CAIQGANYGYTF.

This chain connects TRBV2 to TRBJ2-5, with 8 bases aligning to TRBD1. CDR1 is SNHLY, CDR2 FYNNEI, per germline. The CDR3 runs 16 residues. The V and J ends lost 3 bases and 2 bases, in that order; junction bases with no gene match: 8. The CDR3: CASSEGQGAVQETQYF. The CDR3 bases are TGTGCCAGCAGTGAGGGGCAGGGGGCGGTACAAGAGACCCAGTACTTC.

V gene TRBV6-1 combines with J gene TRBJ2-2; D is possibly TRBD2 (7 bases). Germline CDR1 MNHNS, CDR2 SASEGT. The CDR3 runs 16 residues. V was shortened by 4 bases and J by 6 bases, with 18 bases between the two germline ends. This chain's CDR3 is CASSATGGWVSGELFF. The CDR3 DNA reads TGTGCCAGCAGTGCCACGGGGGGCTGGGTTTCCGGGGAGCTGTTTTTT.

Comment on this clone: Other DNA sequences in the sample encode the same CDR3. This chain uses TRBV5-1 with TRBJ2-3, with D hard to call. Germline-derived CDR1 and CDR2 are SGHRS and YFSETQ. V was trimmed by 0 bases and J by 0 bases, leaving 2 bases between them. This CDR3 region has 13 residues. The DNA for the CDR3 is TGCGCCAGCAGCTTGGCGAGCACAGATACGCAGTATTTT. Encoded protein: CASSLASTDTQYF.

Concerning this clone itself: The same CDR3 arises from other DNA sequences in this sample as well. The V call is TRBV28, the J call TRBJ2-7, with 8 bases lining up with TRBD1. The V gene end was trimmed by 5 bases and the J gene end by 3 bases; junction bases not matched to a gene: 3. CDR1 MDHEN and CDR2 SYDVKM come from the germline V gene. The CDR3 spans 13 residues. The CDR3 loop is CASSPGQGYEQYF. The CDR3 nucleotides read TGTGCCAGCAGTCCCGGACAGGGCTACGAGCAGTACTTC.

J is TRBJ2-7 and V is TRBV4-1; possible D gene TRBD2, 5 bases. The V gene's germline CDR1 is MGHRA and CDR2 YSYEKL. V lost 2 bases and J 1 base, leaving 12 bases between the germline ends. The CDR3 is made up of 15 amino acids. CDR3: CASSQFPGSSYEQYF. The CDR3 nucleotides read TGCGCCAGCAGCCAATTTCCGGGGAGTTCCTACGAGCAGTACTTC.

V usage is TRBV10-2 and J usage is TRBJ1-5; 9 nucleotides align to TRBD1. Trimming took 4 bases from V and 6 from J; bases not matched to a gene: 4. Germline CDR1 reads WSHSY; CDR2 reads SAAADI. The CDR3 is 14 residues long. As DNA, the CDR3 is TGCGCCAGCAGTGGACAGGGGGGTGCTCAGCCCCAGCATTTT. Translating it yields CASSGQGGAQPQHF.

The chain is built from TRBV5-1 and TRBJ2-1; D not resolved. V lost 6 bases and J 2 bases, leaving 12 bases between the germline ends. Germline CDR1 and CDR2: SGHRS and YFSETQ. The CDR3 totals 14 residues. The CDR3: CASTLDATYNEQFF. DNA for the CDR3: TGCGCCAGCACGCTAGACGCAACCTACAATGAGCAGTTCTTC.

This clone appeared a single time. The J gene is TRBJ2-7, the V gene TRBV7-9, with 13 bases fitting TRBD2. V lost 7 bases, J lost 0 bases, and 9 bases stayed unmatched. This CDR3 has 17 amino acids. The germline gives CDR1 SEHNR, CDR2 FQNEAQ (reference sequence). The CDR3 DNA reads TGTGCCAGCATCGGACTAGCGGGAGAGGGCCCCTCCTACGAGCAGTACTTC. Protein sequence: CASIGLAGEGPSYEQYF.

V and J are TRBV9 and TRBJ2-5, with a possible D match to TRBD2 (6 bases). CDR1 is SGDLS and CDR2 is YYNGEE in the germline V gene. This CDR3 comprises 15 residues. V was trimmed by 4 bases and J by 1 base, leaving 14 bases between them. The CDR3 DNA is TGTGCCAGCAGCTCCGAGGCGGGGAGCCAAGAGACCCAGTACTTC. Translation gives CASSSEAGSQETQYF.

V gene TRBV6-5 combines with J gene TRBJ2-1; D is unclear. Deletions cut 2 bases from V and 7 bases from J, with 12 bases between. There are 14 residues in the CDR3. CDR1 MNHEY and CDR2 SVGAGI come from the germline V gene. CDR3 protein: CASSYKDGRNEQFF. The CDR3 nucleotides are TGTGCCAGCAGTTACAAAGACGGAAGAAATGAGCAGTTCTTC.

This clone was detected only once. The chain is built from TRBV6-6 and TRBJ1-5, with a weak D call TRBD1 (5 bases). Germline assignment: CDR1 MNHNY and CDR2 SVGAGI (reference sequence). The V and J ends lost 5 bases and 2 bases respectively, with 13 bases between them. The length of the CDR3 is 15 residues. This chain's CDR3 is CASSRDGLGNQPQHF. CDR3 DNA sequence: TGTGCCAGCAGTCGGGACGGCCTCGGCAATCAGCCCCAGCATTTT.

The gene calls are TRBV5-1 and TRBJ2-5, with 8 bases that match TRBD2. CDR3 length: 15 residues. Germline lookup yields CDR1 SGHRS and CDR2 YFSETQ. V shed 3 bases and J 2 bases; nucleotides not matched to a gene: 6. The CDR3 loop reads CASSSSGGYQETQYF. Written as DNA, the CDR3 is TGCGCCAGCAGCTCGAGCGGGGGATATCAAGAGACCCAGTACTTC.